What follows are 21 T cell receptor beta chains derived from one specimen sequenced in a study of human T cells and chemical hapten exposure. TCRdb used MiXCR to reprocess the RACE reads, holding one entry per CDR3 protein. The sample records approximately 33,000 distinct CDR3 sequences, about 7.2% being singletons. Indicated time point: healthy volunteer bleed at 2 weeks. Total RNA was isolated from whole blood that had not been fractionated. The sequencing sample was made of whole blood. The receptors here all came from a human donor in good health. Some clones in this sample may be carry-over from other donors' samples.

The CDR3 region is CASSPRGRGRRDYEQYF. DNA of the CDR3: TGTGCCAGCAGTCCGCGGGGCAGGGGGCGGCGGGACTACGAGCAGTACTTC. The rearrangement links TRBV28 to TRBJ2-7; 8 nucleotides agree with TRBD1. The CDR3 contains 17 residues. CDR1 and CDR2 from the germline V gene are MDHEN and SYDVKM. J was trimmed by 3 bases and V by 5 bases; bases with no gene match: 15.

This clonotype has more than one count but fewer than ten. The V gene is TRBV6-5, the J gene TRBJ1-3, with TRBD1 matching over 7 bases. This CDR3 has 15 amino acids. The V segment lost 5 bases and the J segment 2 bases; nucleotides outside the gene matches: 6. Per the germline V gene, CDR1 is MNHEY and CDR2 is SVGAGI. The CDR3 sequence is CASSPGTATGNTIYF. The CDR3 DNA sequence: TGTGCCAGCAGTCCCGGGACAGCCACTGGAAACACCATATATTTT.

This clonotype was counted ten times or more. The chain carries TRBV12-3 or TRBV12-4 and TRBJ2-2, with D tentatively TRBD2 (5 bases). The CDR3 extends over 13 amino acids. With 6 bases removed from V and 5 bases from J, the gap between germline ends came to 10 bases. The CDR3 bases are TGTGCCAGCAGCCTAGGGAGAACCGGGGAGCTGTTTTTT. This sequence encodes CASSLGRTGELFF.

In the case of this clonotype: A much larger clone lies one base from this, so it may be a read error. The CDR3: CASTTPNSPLPF. The CDR3 DNA follows: TGTGCCAGCACCACTCCTAATTCACCCCTCCCCTTT. The gene calls are TRBV7-9 and TRBJ1-6; D gene unclear. This CDR3 is 12 amino acids long. In germline, CDR1 is SEHNR, CDR2 FQNEAQ (reference sequence).

This clonotype showed up many times. The rearrangement links TRBV28 to TRBJ2-1; maybe TRBD2 (6 bases). Germline V gives CDR1 MDHEN, CDR2 SYDVKM. The CDR3 is 14 amino acids. The V gene lost 8 bases and the J gene lost 3 bases, with 14 bases spanning the gap. The CDR3 reads CASETARDYNEQFF. Here the CDR3 DNA reads TGTGCCAGCGAGACGGCGCGGGACTACAATGAGCAGTTCTTC.

The chain is built from TRBV7-2 and TRBJ1-4; D is unclear. The CDR3 totals 15 residues. The ends were cut back, 5 bases at V and 4 bases at J, with 14 bases in the middle. Germline V CDR1 and CDR2: SGHTA, FQGNSA. CDR3 DNA: TGTGCCAGCAGCCAACGGACGGGCCGTAATGAAAAACTGTTTTTT. Amino acids: CASSQRTGRNEKLFF.

This clonotype appeared many times. This chain connects TRBV28 to TRBJ1-4; 12 nucleotides agree with TRBD1. Trimming at V came to 6 bases and at J to 8 bases, leaving 10 bases not matched to a gene. This CDR3 has 16 residues. CDR1 and CDR2 from the germline V gene are MDHEN and SYDVKM. CDR3 bases: TGTGCCAGCAGCTCCGCCGCCGGGACAGGGGGCGAAAAACTGTTTTTT. It yields the protein CASSSAAGTGGEKLFF.

Only a few counts were recorded for this clonotype. J is TRBJ1-2 and V is TRBV6-5; 7 bases are shared with TRBD1. V lost 1 base, J lost 6 bases, and 5 bases stayed unmatched. CDR1 is MNHEY and CDR2 is SVGAGI in the germline V gene. CDR3 length: 14 amino acids. The CDR3 coding sequence is TGTGCCAGCAGTTACTTGACAGGGTGGGATGGCTACACCTTC. Amino acids: CASSYLTGWDGYTF.

This clonotype was observed at least ten times. The chain uses TRBV3-1 and TRBJ2-7; weak D call: TRBD2 (6 bases). The CDR3 extends over 15 amino acids. V was clipped by 3 bases and J by 1 base, with 13 bases between them. The germline CDR1 and CDR2 sequences are LGHDT and YNNKEL (reference sequence). CDR3 region: CASSQRGGRSYEQYF. The CDR3, as DNA: TGTGCCAGCAGCCAGAGGGGTGGGAGGTCCTACGAGCAGTACTTC.

The rearrangement uses TRBV4-1 and TRBJ2-3; the D is unclear. Trimming removed 2 bases from V and 2 bases from J, with 8 bases in between. In germline, CDR1 is MGHRA, CDR2 YSYEKL. The CDR3 consists of 14 residues. CDR3 bases: TGCGCCAGCAGCCAAATGCCGGTCACAGATACGCAGTATTTT. Translating gives CASSQMPVTDTQYF.

This clonotype was picked up many times. The V and J genes are TRBV19 and TRBJ1-1; no firm D call. Germline V gene data show CDR1 as LNHDA and CDR2 as SQIVND (reference sequence). V was clipped by 9 bases and J by 0 bases, with 11 bases between them. This CDR3 contains 13 residues. This CDR3 reads CASVDGVNTEAFF. DNA for the CDR3: TGTGCCAGCGTAGACGGCGTGAACACTGAAGCTTTCTTT.

In this sample, this clonotype turned up a few times. This chain uses TRBV6-5 with TRBJ1-1; possible D gene TRBD1, 5 bases. The ends were cut back, 4 bases at V and 4 bases at J, with 16 bases in the middle. Germline V gene sequence: CDR1 MNHEY, CDR2 SVGAGI. The CDR3 is made up of 15 amino acids. In DNA form, the CDR3 reads TGTGCCAGCAGTTCCGGGACCGATGGTAGCACTGAAGCTTTCTTT. Translation gives CASSSGTDGSTEAFF.

This CDR3 is CASSEKPTVYSNQPQHF. The CDR3 bases are TGTGCCAGCAGTGAAAAGCCGACGGTTTATAGCAATCAGCCCCAGCATTTT. The chain links TRBV6-1 to TRBJ1-5; D gene uncertain. The CDR3 sequence is 17 residues long. The V gene lost 2 bases and the J gene lost 0 bases, with 14 bases spanning the gap. Germline V gene sequence: CDR1 MNHNS, CDR2 SASEGT.

This chain links TRBV6-5 with TRBJ2-1, with D tentatively TRBD2 (6 bases). This CDR3 contains 12 residues. The germline V and J ends were trimmed by 7 bases and 3 bases, with 7 bases remaining between them. CDR1 and CDR2 (germline): MNHEY, SVGAGI. The CDR3 loop is CASTGGYNEQFF. The CDR3 DNA reads as TGTGCCAGCACCGGGGGCTACAATGAGCAGTTCTTC.

This rearrangement joins TRBV29-1 to TRBJ2-3, with D perhaps TRBD2 (5 bases). The CDR3 loop spans 13 amino acids. V dropped 4 bases and J dropped 4 bases, with 12 bases sitting between them. Germline CDR1 SQVTM, CDR2 ANQGSEA. The CDR3 here is CSVGTSGPDTQYF. In nucleotides, the CDR3 is TGCAGCGTTGGGACTTCCGGACCAGATACGCAGTATTTT.

This clonotype was picked up many times. The CDR3 sequence: CASSYRGYTEAFF. In DNA form, the CDR3 reads TGTGCCAGCAGTTACCGGGGGTACACTGAAGCTTTCTTT. The J gene is TRBJ1-1, the V gene TRBV6-5, with D possibly matching TRBD1 (5 bases). Germline loops: CDR1 MNHEY, CDR2 SVGAGI. CDR3 size: 13 residues. V lost 2 bases, J lost 3 bases, and 7 bases lay in between.

The V gene is TRBV12-5, the J gene TRBJ2-2; D unclear. Trimming shortened V by 0 bases and J by 4 bases, and 12 bases separated the two germline ends. The CDR3 loop spans 16 amino acids. Germline V gene lookup returns CDR1 LGHNT and CDR2 FRNRAP. The CDR3 loop is CASGLVVGSLTGELFF. The CDR3 coding sequence is TGTGCTAGTGGTTTGGTAGTAGGGTCGCTCACCGGGGAGCTGTTTTTT.

The V and J genes are TRBV10-3 and TRBJ2-7; a weak D match, TRBD2 (6 bases). Trimming took off 8 bases at V and 1 base at J, with 15 bases between the two ends. The CDR3 consists of 14 residues. Germline CDR1 and CDR2: ENHRY and SYGVKD. This chain's CDR3 is CAIRLDLRSYEQYF. In nucleotides, the CDR3 is TGTGCCATCCGACTAGATTTAAGGTCCTACGAGCAGTACTTC.

The chain couples TRBV6-5 to TRBJ2-7; 9 nucleotides align to TRBD1. Trimming removed 9 bases from V and 4 bases from J; junction bases left unmatched: 16. The CDR3 sequence is 16 residues long. The germline V gene encodes CDR1 MNHEY and CDR2 SVGAGI. In DNA, the CDR3 is TGTGCCAGTAGTGACACAAAGACAGGGGGGGGTTACGAGCAGTACTTC. Its protein product is CASSDTKTGGGYEQYF.

This clonotype was seen only a few times. The rearrangement links TRBV29-1 to TRBJ2-3; the D gene is possibly TRBD2 (5 bases). With 3 bases removed from V and 2 bases from J, the gap between germline ends came to 9 bases. This CDR3 has 13 amino acids. Germline V gene data show CDR1 as SQVTM and CDR2 as ANQGSEA. The CDR3 bases are TGCAGCGTTGATGCGGGCTACACAGATACGCAGTATTTT. Residues: CSVDAGYTDTQYF.

V is TRBV30 and J is TRBJ2-3; TRBD1 might be the D (5 bases). The germline gives CDR1 GTSNPN, CDR2 SVGIG (reference sequence). The V end lost 5 bases, the J end lost 6 bases, and 9 bases lay between the germline ends. CDR3 length: 11 amino acids. The CDR3 region has the DNA TGTGCCTGGGGAAACAGGGATACGCAGTATTTT. Translation: CAWGNRDTQYF.